The rows below give T cell receptor beta chains drawn from one sample of a study of blood T cell repertoires in COVID-19. Produced via immunoSEQ multiplex PCR; TCRdb's table is partial and in-frame only. The sample has 150,000 to 180,000 clones, 65% to 90% seen once. The source material was peripheral blood. The receptors originated from a woman between 50 and 59 years old with acute or convalescent COVID-19. Both conserved end residues are part of each CDR3. The D gene is left open where the match is weak. The size of a clone is reported for some rows only, either as once, few or many, or as a class for expanded clones.

j_gene: TRBJ2-3
v_gene: TRBV18
d_gene: -
len: 15
abundance: once
CDR3aa: CASSPNPTATDTQYF
CDR3nt: TGTGCCAGCTCACCCAACCCGACAGCCACAGATACGCAGTATTTT

j_gene: TRBJ2-2
v_gene: TRBV5-4
d_gene: -
len: 15
abundance: -
CDR3aa: CASSPSRVRTGELFF
CDR3nt: TGTGCCAGCAGCCCCTCTCGCGTGCGCACCGGGGAGCTGTTTTTT

j_gene: TRBJ1-1
v_gene: TRBV9
d_gene: TRBD1
len: 16
abundance: -
CDR3aa: CASSPRTGTLSTEAFF
CDR3nt: TGTGCCAGCAGCCCCAGGACAGGGACTCTGTCCACTGAAGCTTTCTTT

j_gene: TRBJ2-7
v_gene: TRBV20-1
d_gene: -
len: 11
abundance: -
CDR3aa: CSARDTYEQYF
CDR3nt: TGCAGTGCTAGGGACACCTACGAGCAGTACTTC

j_gene: TRBJ2-7
v_gene: TRBV27
d_gene: -
len: 14
abundance: -
CDR3aa: CASSKTRSVYEQYF
CDR3nt: TGTGCCAGCAGTAAGACGAGGTCTGTCTACGAGCAGTACTTC

j_gene: TRBJ2-1
v_gene: TRBV12-3/TRBV12-4
d_gene: -
len: 13
abundance: -
CDR3aa: CASSFRVRHEQFF
CDR3nt: TGTGCCAGCAGTTTTCGGGTAAGACATGAGCAGTTCTTC

j_gene: TRBJ1-1
v_gene: TRBV9
d_gene: TRBD1
len: 14
abundance: -
CDR3aa: CASSAGTGDTEAFF
CDR3nt: TGTGCCAGCAGCGCCGGGACAGGGGACACTGAAGCTTTCTTT

j_gene: TRBJ2-5
v_gene: TRBV20-1
d_gene: -
len: 13
abundance: -
CDR3aa: CSASEPVQETQYF
CDR3nt: TGCAGTGCTAGTGAACCGGTGCAAGAGACCCAGTACTTC

j_gene: TRBJ1-4
v_gene: TRBV28
d_gene: -
len: 12
abundance: -
CDR3aa: CASGLRRGKLFF
CDR3nt: TGTGCCAGCGGGCTACGCCGGGGAAAACTGTTTTTT

j_gene: TRBJ1-5
v_gene: TRBV6-2/TRBV6-3
d_gene: -
len: 15
abundance: -
CDR3aa: CASSYSHSLHQPQHF
CDR3nt: TGTGCCAGCAGTTACTCGCACAGCCTACATCAGCCCCAGCATTTT

j_gene: TRBJ2-7
v_gene: TRBV19
d_gene: -
len: 14
abundance: -
CDR3aa: CASSIAITAYEQYF
CDR3nt: TGTGCCAGTAGTATAGCGATCACGGCCTACGAGCAGTACTTC

j_gene: TRBJ2-5
v_gene: TRBV7-9
d_gene: -
len: 14
abundance: -
CDR3aa: CASSPRLVPETQYF
CDR3nt: TGTGCCAGCAGCCCGAGACTAGTTCCGGAGACCCAGTACTTC

j_gene: TRBJ2-2
v_gene: TRBV15
d_gene: -
len: 14
abundance: -
CDR3aa: CATSNGGTTGELFF
CDR3nt: TGTGCCACCAGTAACGGGGGGACAACCGGGGAGCTGTTTTTT

j_gene: TRBJ1-5
v_gene: TRBV6-2/TRBV6-3
d_gene: -
len: 14
abundance: -
CDR3aa: CASSYRGSNQPQHF
CDR3nt: TGTGCCAGCAGTTATCGGGGTAGCAATCAGCCCCAGCATTTT

j_gene: TRBJ2-2
v_gene: TRBV4-3
d_gene: TRBD2
len: 18
abundance: -
CDR3aa: CASSQDHGAGDLAGELFF
CDR3nt: TGCGCCAGCAGCCAAGATCATGGAGCGGGAGATTTGGCCGGGGAGCTGTTTTTT

j_gene: TRBJ2-5
v_gene: TRBV7-2
d_gene: -
len: 14
abundance: once
CDR3aa: CASSLRVGPETQYF
CDR3nt: TGTGCCAGCAGCTTACGGGTGGGTCCTGAGACCCAGTACTTC

j_gene: TRBJ2-7
v_gene: TRBV4-2
d_gene: -
len: 15
abundance: -
CDR3aa: CASSQEEGRGREQYF
CDR3nt: TGTGCCAGCAGCCAAGAGGAAGGAAGGGGTCGGGAGCAGTACTTC

j_gene: TRBJ1-4
v_gene: TRBV11-2
d_gene: -
len: 12
abundance: -
CDR3aa: CASSPDREKLFF
CDR3nt: TGTGCCAGCAGCCCCGACAGGGAAAAACTGTTTTTT

j_gene: TRBJ2-6
v_gene: TRBV5-8
d_gene: -
len: 18
abundance: -
CDR3aa: CASSLVRGSVSGANVLTF
CDR3nt: TGTGCCAGCAGCTTGGTTCGGGGTTCTGTTTCTGGGGCCAACGTCCTGACTTTC

j_gene: TRBJ2-1
v_gene: TRBV11-3
d_gene: TRBD2
len: 15
abundance: -
CDR3aa: CASSLGSGGADEQFF
CDR3nt: TGTGCCAGCAGCTTAGGGAGCGGGGGGGCCGATGAGCAGTTCTTC

j_gene: TRBJ1-2
v_gene: TRBV30
d_gene: -
len: 13
abundance: -
CDR3aa: CARTTGDNYGYTF
CDR3nt: TGTGCCAGGACCACGGGGGACAACTATGGCTACACCTTC

j_gene: TRBJ2-2
v_gene: TRBV2
d_gene: -
len: 14
abundance: -
CDR3aa: CASRFDRNTGELFF
CDR3nt: TGTGCCAGCAGGTTCGACAGGAACACCGGGGAGCTGTTTTTT

j_gene: TRBJ2-7
v_gene: TRBV2
d_gene: -
len: 14
abundance: -
CDR3aa: CASSEPGQHYEQYF
CDR3nt: TGTGCCAGCAGTGAGCCGGGACAACACTACGAGCAGTACTTC

j_gene: TRBJ2-2
v_gene: TRBV9
d_gene: TRBD1
len: 15
abundance: once
CDR3aa: CASSVDRGRAGELFF
CDR3nt: TGTGCCAGCAGCGTGGACAGGGGGCGGGCCGGGGAGCTGTTTTTT

j_gene: TRBJ2-3
v_gene: TRBV12-5
d_gene: -
len: 14
abundance: once
CDR3aa: CASGSGQSTDTQYF
CDR3nt: TGTGCTAGTGGTTCCGGACAGTCCACAGATACGCAGTATTTT

j_gene: TRBJ2-7
v_gene: TRBV14
d_gene: TRBD1
len: 17
abundance: -
CDR3aa: CASSHRGSWTGIYEQYF
CDR3nt: TGTGCCAGCAGCCACAGAGGCAGTTGGACAGGGATCTACGAGCAGTACTTC

j_gene: TRBJ1-6
v_gene: TRBV6-5
d_gene: -
len: 14
abundance: -
CDR3aa: CASSRGGVNSPLHF
CDR3nt: TGTGCCAGCAGTCGGGGTGGCGTTAATTCACCCCTCCACTTT

j_gene: TRBJ2-3
v_gene: TRBV3-1/TRBV3-2
d_gene: -
len: 13
abundance: -
CDR3aa: CASMTPRADTQYF
CDR3nt: TGTGCCAGCATGACCCCCAGGGCAGATACGCAGTATTTT

j_gene: TRBJ2-7
v_gene: TRBV3-1/TRBV3-2
d_gene: TRBD2
len: 13
abundance: -
CDR3aa: CASSQDGRAEQYF
CDR3nt: TGTGCCAGCAGCCAAGATGGGAGGGCCGAGCAGTACTTC

j_gene: TRBJ2-1
v_gene: TRBV18
d_gene: -
len: 14
abundance: -
CDR3aa: CASSPINGYNEQFF
CDR3nt: TGTGCCAGCTCACCAATCAACGGCTACAATGAGCAGTTCTTC

j_gene: TRBJ2-1
v_gene: TRBV4-3
d_gene: TRBD2
len: 15
abundance: once
CDR3aa: CASSLGLAGVDEQFF
CDR3nt: TGCGCCAGCAGCCTGGGACTAGCGGGGGTGGATGAGCAGTTCTTC

j_gene: TRBJ1-2
v_gene: TRBV27
d_gene: -
len: 17
abundance: -
CDR3aa: CASSSPDRDRLGYGYTF
CDR3nt: TGTGCCAGCAGTTCACCGGACAGAGATCGGCTAGGCTATGGCTACACCTTC

j_gene: TRBJ2-3
v_gene: TRBV10-3
d_gene: -
len: 15
abundance: -
CDR3aa: CAISERRSRGDTQYF
CDR3nt: TGTGCCATCAGTGAGAGAAGGTCTCGGGGAGATACGCAGTATTTT

j_gene: TRBJ2-7
v_gene: TRBV27
d_gene: -
len: 13
abundance: -
CDR3aa: CASGGGAGYEQYF
CDR3nt: TGTGCCAGCGGCGGTGGAGCTGGATACGAGCAGTACTTC

j_gene: TRBJ2-7
v_gene: TRBV4-3
d_gene: -
len: 14
abundance: -
CDR3aa: CASSQKATAYEQYF
CDR3nt: TGCGCCAGCAGCCAAAAGGCAACAGCCTACGAGCAGTACTTC

j_gene: TRBJ2-3
v_gene: TRBV11-3
d_gene: TRBD2
len: 15
abundance: few
CDR3aa: CASSPNSGGSDTQYF
CDR3nt: TGTGCCAGCAGCCCTAATAGCGGGGGGTCAGATACGCAGTATTTT

j_gene: TRBJ2-1
v_gene: TRBV9
d_gene: TRBD2
len: 21
abundance: -
CDR3aa: CASSGPGLGGLAGSSYNEQFF
CDR3nt: TGTGCCAGCAGCGGCCCCGGGCTTGGGGGGCTAGCGGGATCCTCCTACAATGAGCAGTTCTTC

j_gene: TRBJ1-1
v_gene: TRBV11-2
d_gene: -
len: 14
abundance: -
CDR3aa: CASSLAVSTREAFF
CDR3nt: TGTGCCAGCAGCTTAGCAGTCTCCACAAGAGAAGCTTTCTTT

j_gene: TRBJ1-2
v_gene: TRBV19
d_gene: TRBD1
len: 14
abundance: -
CDR3aa: CASREFDRAYGYTF
CDR3nt: TGTGCCAGTAGGGAATTTGACAGGGCTTATGGCTACACCTTC

j_gene: TRBJ2-2
v_gene: TRBV6-5
d_gene: -
len: 13
abundance: -
CDR3aa: CASSYKSSGELFF
CDR3nt: TGTGCCAGCAGTTACAAGAGCTCCGGGGAGCTGTTTTTT

j_gene: TRBJ2-3
v_gene: TRBV2
d_gene: TRBD2
len: 14
abundance: -
CDR3aa: CASSVAGVVDTQYF
CDR3nt: TGTGCCAGCAGTGTTGCGGGAGTAGTGGATACGCAGTATTTT